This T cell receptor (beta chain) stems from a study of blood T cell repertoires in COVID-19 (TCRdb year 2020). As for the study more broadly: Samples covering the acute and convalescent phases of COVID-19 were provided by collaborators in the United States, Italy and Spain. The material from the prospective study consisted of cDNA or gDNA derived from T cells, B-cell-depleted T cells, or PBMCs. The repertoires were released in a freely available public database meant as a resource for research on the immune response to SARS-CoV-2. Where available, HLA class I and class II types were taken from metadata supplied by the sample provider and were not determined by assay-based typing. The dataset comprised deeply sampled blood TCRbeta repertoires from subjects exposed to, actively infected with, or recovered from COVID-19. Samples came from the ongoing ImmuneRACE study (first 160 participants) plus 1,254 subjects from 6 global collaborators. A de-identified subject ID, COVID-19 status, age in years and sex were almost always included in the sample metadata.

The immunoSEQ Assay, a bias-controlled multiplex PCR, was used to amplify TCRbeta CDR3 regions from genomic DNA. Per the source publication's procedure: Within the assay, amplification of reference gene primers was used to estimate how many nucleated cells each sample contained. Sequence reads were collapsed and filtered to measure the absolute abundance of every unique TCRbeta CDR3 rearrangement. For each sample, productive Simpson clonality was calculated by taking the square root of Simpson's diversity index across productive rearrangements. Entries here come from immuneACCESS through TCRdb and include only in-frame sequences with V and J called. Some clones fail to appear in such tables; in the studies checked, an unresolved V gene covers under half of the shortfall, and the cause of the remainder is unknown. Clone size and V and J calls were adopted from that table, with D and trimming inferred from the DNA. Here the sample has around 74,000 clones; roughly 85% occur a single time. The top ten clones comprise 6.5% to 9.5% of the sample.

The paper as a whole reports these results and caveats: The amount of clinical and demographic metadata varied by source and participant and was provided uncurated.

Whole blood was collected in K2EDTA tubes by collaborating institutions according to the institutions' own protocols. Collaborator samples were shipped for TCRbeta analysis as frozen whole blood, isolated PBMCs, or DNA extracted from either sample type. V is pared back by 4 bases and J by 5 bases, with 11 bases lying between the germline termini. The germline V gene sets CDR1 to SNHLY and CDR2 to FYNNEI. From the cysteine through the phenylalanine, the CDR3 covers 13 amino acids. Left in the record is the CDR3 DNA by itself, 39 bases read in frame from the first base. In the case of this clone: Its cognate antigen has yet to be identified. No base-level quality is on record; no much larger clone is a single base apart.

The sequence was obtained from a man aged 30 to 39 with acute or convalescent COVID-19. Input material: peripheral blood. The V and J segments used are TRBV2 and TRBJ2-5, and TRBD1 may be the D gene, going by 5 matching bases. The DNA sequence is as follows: TGTGCCAGCAGTGGACAGTTTCGGGAGACCCAGTACTTC. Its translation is CASSGQFRETQYF.